This entry concerns a single T cell receptor beta chain. Its antigen specificity is not known. No quality values exist for individual bases; no much larger clone is one base distant. To sequence the TCRbeta CDR3 region, genomic DNA was isolated from the sorted cells. The immunoSEQ Assay was used for sequencing of TCRbeta CDR3 regions. Entries here come from immuneACCESS through TCRdb and include only in-frame sequences with V and J called. Some clones fail to appear in such tables; in the studies checked, an unresolved V gene covers under half of the shortfall, and the cause of the remainder is unknown. This sample holds some 70,000 clones; roughly 84% were observed only once. The ten largest clones capture approximately 2% of the sample. From a lookup of the germline V gene, CDR1 and CDR2 are SNHLY and FYNNEI. Between the V and J ends, shortened by 8 bases and 6 bases respectively, the junction contains 16 bases. From the cysteine through the phenylalanine, the CDR3 covers 14 amino acids. The CDR3 DNA has 42 bases and is translated from base 1.

The trial excluded patients who had a history of autoimmune disease or were on systemic immunosuppression. In every dose cohort, peripheral blood was drawn for TCR sequencing at baseline, cycle 4 day 1, and cycle 7 day 1. The samples were taken from a phase I, first-in-human, multicenter, open-label dose-escalation trial of ivuxolimab. Adults with locally advanced or metastatic melanoma, renal cell carcinoma, hepatocellular carcinoma or head and neck squamous cell carcinoma were enrolled in the trial. Before TCR sequencing, CD4+ and CD8+ T cells were separately sorted from peripheral blood. The sample originates from a study of OX40 agonist ivuxolimab in advanced cancers. Context from the whole study: Ivuxolimab, which targeted the costimulatory receptor OX40 (CD134), was an agonistic, fully human IgG2 monoclonal antibody. Partial responses occurred in three dose-escalation patients: two with cutaneous melanoma and one with hepatocellular carcinoma. Of the approximately 50 dose-escalation patients, hepatocellular carcinoma was present in about 20, melanoma in roughly 15, renal cell carcinoma in 9 and head and neck cancer in 9. Patients were allowed to have had prior anti-PD-1, anti-PD-L1 or anti-CTLA-4 therapy, and 40% of the dose-escalation patients had previously received checkpoint inhibitors. The purpose of peripheral TCRbeta sequencing was to test whether ivuxolimab changed TCR sequence diversity and led to clonal T-cell expansion. Intravenous ivuxolimab was administered to patients every 2 weeks at six dose levels: 0.01, 0.1, 0.3, 1.5, 3 and 10 mg/kg. A male proportion of 75% to 85% and a mean age of about 60 years, ranging from about 20 to 85, were recorded for the dose-escalation cohort. The monotherapy dose-escalation portion (N ≈ 50 patients) of the phase I ivuxolimab trial is reported in the paper. Overall study outcomes, separate from this receptor: At doses from 0.1 to 3.0 mg/kg, clonal expansion was seen in both CD4+ and CD8+ blood T cells between baseline and week 6. In the 0.1-3.0 mg/kg groups, partial responders had among the lowest normalized peripheral clonal expansion, particularly in CD8+ T cells. Which antigens the clonally expanded peripheral T cells were specific for was not determined. After ivuxolimab, CD8+ T cells had more expanded clones than CD4+ T cells on average. Low levels of normalized T-cell clonal expansion were also seen in some patients who did not respond.

The sequences come from CD4+ or CD8+ T cells sorted from blood, collected in a trial of the OX40 agonist ivuxolimab. The TCR was taken from an adult with an advanced solid tumor such as melanoma, head and neck, liver or kidney cancer. Rearrangement joined TRBV2 to TRBJ2-2; the D gene cannot be resolved beyond TRBD1 or TRBD2, each matching 5 bases. DNA sequence: TGTGCCAGCGGCGGGCCCCTCAGGGCCGGGGAGCTGTTTTTT. The resulting protein is CASGGPLRAGELFF. The full variable domain, with segments outside the CDR3 supplied by the reference TRBV2 and TRBJ2-2 proteins, appears as EPEVTQTPSHQVTQMGQEVILRCVPISNHLYFYWYRQILGQKVEFLVSFYNNEISEKSEIFDDQFSVERPDGSNFTLKIRSTKLEDSAMYFCASGGPLRAGELFFGEGSRLTVL.